A single TCR beta chain is shown here with its context. Antigen unknown. Germline CDR1 reads SGHDT; CDR2 reads YYEEEE. The CDR3 spans 15 residues. V was pared by 4 bases and J by 5 bases, with 10 bases of the junction left unmatched. PCR employed 60 Vbeta and 13 Jbeta primers. Repertoires were generated with immunoSEQ multiplex PCR, while TCRdb's copy carries only in-frame clones and drops some. The sample has about 52,000 clones. The data derive from a study of cytomegalovirus exposure and HLA in healthy donors. Study-level findings and limits: The sole available immune exposure information was CMV serostatus. A missense DCLRE1C variant was associated with V- and J-gene trimming of TCR beta chains in a later analysis, and an independent cohort replicated the association.

Material for sequencing was PBMCs. The J gene is TRBJ2-5, the V gene TRBV5-6; 8 bases match TRBD1. The TCR comes from an older woman in good health and CMV-seropositive. CDR3 sequence: CASSKFGQGRETQYF. In DNA form, the CDR3 reads TGTGCCAGCAGCAAATTCGGACAGGGACGCGAGACCCAGTACTTC.